These 14 T cell receptor beta chains originate from one sample sequenced in a study of radiation and T cells in renal cell carcinoma. The time point: baseline pretreatment blood. Treatment in this sample: 15 Gy SBRT to primary tumor, nephrectomy 4 weeks later. Some clones are missing from TCRdb's copy, which holds only in-frame ones; the method was immunoSEQ multiplex PCR. The sample carries 130,000 or so clones, approximately 91% recorded once. This sample comprised blood, obtained from a patient whose treatment included radiotherapy and nephrectomy. These receptors originate from a woman aged 45-65 years with renal cell carcinoma.

The V and J genes are TRBV30 and TRBJ2-5; either TRBD1 or TRBD2 may supply D (5 bases each). Trimming cost V 1 base and J 1 base, with 16 bases left between them. There are 16 residues in the CDR3. In germline, CDR1 is GTSNPN, CDR2 SVGIG (reference sequence). Here the CDR3 reads CAWSGGSARGQETQYF. DNA for the CDR3: TGTGCCTGGAGTGGGGGGAGTGCCCGGGGCCAAGAGACCCAGTACTTC.

This chain joins TRBV29-1 and TRBJ1-1, with no clear D. V was clipped by 3 bases and J by 1 base, with 12 bases between them. The CDR3 is 14 amino acids. Germline V CDR1 and CDR2: SQVTM, ANQGSEA. The CDR3 loop is CSVESDRENTEAFF. The CDR3 DNA follows: TGCAGCGTTGAGTCTGACCGGGAGAACACTGAAGCTTTCTTT.

This chain links TRBV5-1 with TRBJ1-4; tentative D call: TRBD1 (6 bases). Germline assignment: CDR1 SGHRS and CDR2 YFSETQ. The V gene lost 2 bases and the J gene lost 8 bases, with 13 bases spanning the gap. The CDR3 is 14 amino acids. This chain's CDR3 is CASSFTGIGEKLFF. Written as DNA, the CDR3 is TGCGCCAGCAGCTTTACAGGGATAGGAGAAAAACTGTTTTTT.

The rearrangement uses TRBV5-1 and TRBJ2-7, with 9 bases aligning to TRBD2. The CDR3 consists of 15 residues. After removal of 4 bases from V and 3 bases from J, the junction contained 8 bases not matched to a gene. Germline CDR1 SGHRS, CDR2 YFSETQ. CDR3 in DNA: TGCGCCAGCAGCCAAGTCTCTAGCGGGGACTACGAGCAGTACTTC. Encoded protein: CASSQVSSGDYEQYF.

The chain combines TRBV7-9 with TRBJ2-5, with TRBD2 matching 11 bases. The junction had 11 bases not matched to a gene; V was cut back by 1 base and J by 10 bases. Per the germline V gene, CDR1 is SEHNR and CDR2 is FQNEAQ (reference sequence). The CDR3 runs to 16 residues. This CDR3 is CASSLGFPSGGFLQYF. CDR3 in DNA: TGTGCCAGCAGCTTAGGATTCCCTAGCGGGGGGTTCCTCCAGTACTTC.

This rearrangement joins TRBV2 to TRBJ1-6; tentative D call: TRBD1 (6 bases). Germline loops: CDR1 SNHLY, CDR2 FYNNEI. There are 20 residues in the CDR3. Trimming took 8 bases from V and 0 from J, leaving 26 bases between them. The CDR3 protein is CASQGNSPVSYSSYNSPLHF. The CDR3 DNA reads as TGTGCCAGCCAGGGGAACTCACCCGTTTCGTACAGCTCCTATAATTCACCCCTCCACTTT.

This clone was observed once. The chain joins TRBV7-8 to TRBJ2-5, with D perhaps being TRBD1 or TRBD2 (5 bases each). This CDR3 spans 15 amino acids. Looked up from germline, CDR1 is SGHVS and CDR2 is FQNEAQ. Trimming pared 5 bases from V and 5 bases from J, leaving 18 bases between. The chain's CDR3 is CASSPYRRARETQYF. CDR3 nucleotide sequence: TGTGCCAGCAGCCCATACAGGCGGGCTCGGGAGACCCAGTACTTC.

J is TRBJ1-5 and V is TRBV30, with D uncertain. The CDR3 covers 13 residues. Per germline, CDR1 GTSNPN and CDR2 SVGIG (reference sequence). Trimming took off 1 base at V and 9 bases at J, with 13 bases between the two ends. CDR3 in amino acids: CAWSETKGSPQHF. CDR3 DNA sequence: TGTGCCTGGAGTGAAACAAAAGGCTCGCCCCAGCATTTT.

Turning to this clone: This sample includes further DNA sequences coding for the same CDR3. The chain uses TRBV6-5 and TRBJ2-7; D is perhaps TRBD2 (5 bases). The germline V gene has CDR1 MNHEY and CDR2 SVGAGI. The V end lost 0 bases, the J end lost 1 base, and 7 bases lay between the germline ends. The CDR3 sequence is 14 residues long. For the CDR3, the DNA is TGTGCCAGCAGTTACTCTCGGGGATCCTACGAGCAGTACTTC. Its protein is CASSYSRGSYEQYF.

V is TRBV19 and J is TRBJ1-2; tentatively, D is TRBD1 (6 bases). The CDR3 is made up of 13 amino acids. V dropped 4 bases and J dropped 7 bases, with 13 bases sitting between them. CDR1 is LNHDA, CDR2 SQIVND, per germline (reference sequence). In nucleotides, the CDR3 is TGTGCCAGTAGTAGCCGTAACAGGGTTGGCTACACCTTC. This sequence encodes CASSSRNRVGYTF.

The genes are TRBV4-2 and TRBJ2-3, with 8 bases aligning to TRBD2. The germline V gene has CDR1 LGHNA and CDR2 YNFKEQ. V shed 4 bases, J shed 6 bases, and the junction held 9 bases outside the gene matches. The CDR3 is 15 residues long. CDR3 sequence reads: CASSPEKLADDTQYF. CDR3 coding DNA: TGTGCCAGCAGCCCTGAGAAACTAGCGGACGATACGCAGTATTTT.

The chain joins TRBV4-3 to TRBJ1-3; no clear D gene. With 0 bases removed from V and 0 bases from J, the gap between germline ends came to 9 bases. The CDR3 length is 16 residues. Germline CDR1 and CDR2: LGHNA and YSLEER. The CDR3 DNA reads TGCGCCAGCAGCCAAGATGTGCGCAGCTCTGGAAACACCATATATTTT. This sequence encodes CASSQDVRSSGNTIYF.

The chain employs TRBV6-5 and TRBJ2-7, with 7 bases matching TRBD1. The ends lost 6 bases at V and 1 base at J; junction bases unmatched: 6. Germline CDR1 and CDR2: MNHEY and SVGAGI. The CDR3 has 14 residues. The CDR3 protein is CASRVDRSSYEQYF. The CDR3 region has the DNA TGTGCCAGCAGAGTGGACAGGAGTTCCTACGAGCAGTACTTC.

V gene TRBV2 combines with J gene TRBJ1-2; possibly TRBD1 for D (5 bases). This CDR3 comprises 17 residues. Germline CDR1 and CDR2: SNHLY and FYNNEI. The V gene lost 4 bases and the J gene lost 3 bases, with 21 bases spanning the gap. The CDR3, as DNA: TGTGCCAGCAGTGTTAGATCGAGAGGGGATCAGGACTATGGCTACACCTTC. Protein sequence: CASSVRSRGDQDYGYTF.